The clone carrying this T cell receptor beta chain was recorded many times. This sample was taken from a study of T cells after yellow fever vaccination. Via MiXCR, TCRdb re-called the 5' RACE reads, giving one row per CDR3 protein. The sample holds 100,000 to 150,000 distinct CDR3 sequences, about 8.8% seen once. Trimming shortened V by 5 bases and J by 11 bases, and 15 bases separated the two germline ends. The CDR3 is made up of 11 amino acids. Germline-derived CDR1 and CDR2 are SQVTM and ANQGSEA. The TCR sequence derives from a man aged 18 to 30 who received the YFV17D yellow fever vaccine. The sequences come from CD8+ T cells sorted from PBMCs, collected on the day of the yellow fever booster vaccination. This chain uses TRBV29-1 with TRBJ1-1; D is perhaps TRBD1 (6 bases). The DNA for the CDR3 is TGCAGCGTTACCCGAGACAGGAACGCTTTCTTT. Protein sequence: CSVTRDRNAFF.